One sample yielded the 8 T cell receptor beta chains listed below, sequenced in a study of shared clonotypes between healthy human individuals. Some clones are missing from TCRdb's copy, which holds only in-frame ones; the method was immunoSEQ multiplex PCR. The table lists around 2.1 million clones, 90% to 95% of them singletons. CD8 cells classed as naive were CD45RO-negative and positively selected for CCR7, excluding terminally differentiated effector memory CD45RA+ cells. The sequencing sample was made of naive CD8+ T cells from PBMCs. The receptor set was obtained from a man aged 18 to 29 in good health. Some clones in this sample may be carry-over from other donors' samples.

This sequence joins TRBV10-3 and TRBJ2-7; D ambiguous. Trimming stripped 2 bases from V and 6 bases from J, with 17 bases between. Per the germline V gene, CDR1 is ENHRY and CDR2 is SYGVKD. CDR3 length: 15 residues. The CDR3 protein is CAISETEGSSAEQYF. The CDR3 region has the DNA TGTGCCATCAGTGAGACTGAAGGGTCCTCTGCCGAGCAGTACTTC.

About this clone itself: Other DNA sequences from this sample encode an identical CDR3 as well. The V and J genes are TRBV7-6 and TRBJ2-2; the D call may be TRBD1 or TRBD2 (5 bases each). V lost 3 bases and J lost 6, with 14 bases in between. CDR1 SGHVS and CDR2 FNYEAQ come from the germline V gene. The CDR3 is 15 amino acids. The CDR3 loop is CASSFSGLGAGELFF. DNA for the CDR3: TGTGCCAGCAGCTTCTCAGGGCTGGGGGCCGGGGAGCTGTTTTTT. Combining the CDR3 with reference TRBV7-6 and TRBJ2-2 gives the whole variable domain GAGVSQSPRYKVTKRGQDVALRCDPISGHVSLYWYRQALGQGPEFLTYFNYEAQQDKSGLPNDRFSAERPEGSISTLTIQRTEQRDSAMYRCASSFSGLGAGELFFGEGSRLTVL.

The V gene is TRBV7-9, the J gene TRBJ1-2; no firm D call. V lost 3 bases and J 3 bases, leaving 14 bases between the germline ends. The CDR3 consists of 15 residues. Looked up from germline, CDR1 is SEHNR and CDR2 is FQNEAQ (reference sequence). The CDR3: CASSFTLTEYYGYTF. CDR3 nucleotides: TGTGCCAGCAGCTTTACCCTGACGGAGTACTATGGCTACACCTTC.

The rearrangement links TRBV19 to TRBJ2-1; 7 nucleotides agree with TRBD2. The germline V gene encodes CDR1 LNHDA and CDR2 SQIVND (reference sequence). With 2 bases clipped from V and 7 bases from J, the junction kept 8 bases outside the gene matches. The CDR3 is 15 amino acids. CDR3 residues: CASSILGGSRNEQFF. The CDR3 region has the DNA TGTGCCAGTAGTATACTCGGCGGGAGTAGAAATGAGCAGTTCTTC.

The chain couples TRBV6-1 to TRBJ1-2; no definite D call. In germline, CDR1 is MNHNS, CDR2 SASEGT. The germline V and J ends were trimmed by 0 bases and 2 bases, with 10 bases remaining between them. The CDR3 length is 15 residues. The CDR3 reads CASSEAGLLNYGYTF. The CDR3 nucleotides read TGTGCCAGCAGTGAAGCCGGCCTCCTGAACTATGGCTACACCTTC.

This chain connects TRBV27 to TRBJ2-7; D is unresolved. This CDR3 region has 15 residues. Looked up from germline, CDR1 is MNHEY and CDR2 is SMNVEV (reference sequence). Trimming shortened V by 3 bases and J by 1 base, and 13 bases separated the two germline ends. The chain's CDR3 is CASSFYGPRSYEQYF. In nucleotides, the CDR3 is TGTGCCAGCAGTTTCTATGGTCCGAGGTCCTACGAGCAGTACTTC.

The chain carries TRBV9 and TRBJ2-3; 7 bases are a match to TRBD1. CDR1 and CDR2 (germline): SGDLS, YYNGEE. The CDR3 is 15 amino acids. The V and J ends lost 7 bases and 2 bases, in that order; junction bases with no gene match: 10. CDR3 protein: CASRPSGQNTDTQYF. The DNA for the CDR3 is TGTGCCAGCCGACCCTCGGGACAGAACACAGATACGCAGTATTTT.

The rearrangement uses TRBV2 and TRBJ1-2, with TRBD1 matching 12 bases. The CDR3 consists of 17 residues. Trimming cost V 6 bases and J 8 bases; bases outside gene matches: 16. CDR1 is SNHLY and CDR2 is FYNNEI in the germline V gene. The CDR3 region has the DNA TGTGCCAGCAGGACTAATCTCATGGGACAGGGGGCTTGGGGCTACACCTTC. This sequence encodes CASRTNLMGQGAWGYTF.